The T cell receptor (beta chain) described here comes from a study of regulatory T cells in long-lasting Graves disease (dated by TCRdb to the early 2020s). Describing the broader study: In the newly diagnosed Graves' disease group, patients had been taking antithyroid drugs for less than 3 months. Persistent Graves' disease patients were compared with newly diagnosed Graves' disease patients by peripheral blood TCR sequencing and RNA sequencing. The study was registered as a clinical trial and conducted in China. TCR sequencing covered around 13 persistent and roughly 20 newly diagnosed Graves' disease patients, 33 samples in total.

What the time point label conveys for this sample: newly diagnosed GD, antithyroid drugs for less than 3 months. For both TCR sequencing and RNA sequencing, RNA was extracted from PBMCs in TRIzol. The diagnosis of Graves' disease was made according to American Thyroid Association guidelines. The patients came from an endocrinology department in Xi'an, China. Each patient gave 9 to 10 milliliters of peripheral blood, collected in an EDTA anticoagulant tube. Ficoll Paque Plus density gradient separation was used to isolate PBMCs, and no further T cell sorting was performed. An Agilent 2100 Bioanalyzer and agarose gel were used to check RNA quality, while a NanoDrop 2000 measured RNA concentration. To prepare the library, multiplex PCR was applied. The sequencer listed for this sample is Illumina HiSeq 4000. TCR beta libraries were built with iRepertoire HTBI primers and Arm-PCR amplification of CDR3 regions. PCR products were gel purified before sequencing. Per the source publication's procedure: A total of some 65 TRBV and some 15 TRBJ segments were identified across samples and were used for gene usage analysis of CDR3 amino acid clonotypes. COPE and FqMerger were used to merge the filtered high-quality paired reads into contigs. BLAST was used to align contigs to IMGT TRBV, TRBD and TRBJ reference genes, with CDR3 defined following IMGT. Any clonotype with a frequency above 0.1% was classified as a highly expanded clone. Repertoire diversity was measured by Shannon entropy, and V-J evenness by the Gini coefficient. A clonotype found in more than one individual was treated as public. In TCRdb, the public reads were trimmed at Q25 with fastp and aligned with MiXCR, with productive beta chains retained. Rows matching on CDR3 protein sequence are summarized as one entry with the most common DNA and genes. None of the V and J calls come from the authors' own analysis; TCRdb made them. The sample table records approximately 560,000 distinct CDR3 sequences; 15% to 20% of these occur just once. Around 11% of the sample lies in the top ten.

General findings and caveats noted by the study authors: Lower TCR Shannon entropy and fewer highly expanded clones were observed in persistent Graves' disease patients than in newly diagnosed patients, which suggested clonal expansion. Only peripheral blood was studied, because thyroid tissue, the primary lesion, was inaccessible. TRBV28, TRBJ1-2 and TRBJ2-5 were preferentially used in persistent disease, while TRBV20-1 and TRBJ2-1 were favored in newly diagnosed disease. Only the TCR beta chain was sequenced and analyzed. More public clonotypes were shared among persistent patients (more than 2,500) than among newly diagnosed patients (roughly 1,000). The authors acknowledged the small sample size as a limitation that may reduce accuracy.

Comments on this clonotype: Its antigen specificity is not known. The sample holds no much larger clone one base away, and base qualities are not on file.

Including cysteine and phenylalanine, the CDR3 has 15 amino acids. The entry retains the CDR3 DNA only, 45 bases that are in frame from base 1. V trim: 3 bases; J trim: 2 bases; unmatched bases: 6. The germline V gene (reference sequence) provides CDR1 PRHDT and CDR2 FYEKMQ. These data also featured in a second study, about T cells in Graves' hyperthyroidism and ophthalmopathy. In that second paper, the authors write: Stable Graves' hyperthyroidism was defined as the absence of progression to ophthalmopathy over 18 months of follow-up. Hyperthyroidism patients were aged 18 to 65 years and newly diagnosed, with disease duration of less than 2 months. Patients with uncontrolled infections, other autoimmune diseases, pregnancy or lactation were excluded. Diagnoses were established on the basis of clinical symptoms, serum thyroxine and TRAb, thyroid ultrasound, and orbital computed tomography. The first round of RT-PCR for the TCR CDR3 was performed with the HTBI primer set and the Qiagen OneStep RT-PCR kit. Most expanded thyroid clonotypes (frequency above 0.001) were also detected in blood, suggesting blood repertoires may reflect thyroid immune responses. Ophthalmopathy was separated from stable hyperthyroidism by a 13 V-J signature model, with about 88% sensitivity and about 81% specificity obtained in cross-validation and 80%/75% obtained in testing. In validation, the model predicted progression to ophthalmopathy with just under 71% sensitivity and 72% to 85% specificity, a median of about 6 months before onset. TCR V-J signatures able to tell the groups apart were searched for in a discovery cohort of some 100 patients, of whom around 42 had Graves' ophthalmopathy and about 60 had stable Graves' hyperthyroidism. Prospective prediction of ophthalmopathy was tested in an independent validation cohort of 18 to 20 hyperthyroidism patients and 17 patients who later progressed to ophthalmopathy. The approximately 95 discovery patients were divided at random into training and test sets in a 7:3 ratio. The study also compared thyroid tissue and blood T-cell repertoires from several Graves' hyperthyroidism patients. After blood sampling, hyperthyroidism patients were treated with methimazole at a starting dose of 30 mg daily, and ophthalmopathy patients were treated with high-dose intravenous methylprednisolone. Libraries were constructed in a second round of multiplex PCR, after which size selection and purification were carried out. Paired-end sequencing of the libraries was performed with 100 bp reads on an Illumina HiSeq2000. Raw data were processed with SOAPnuke, discarding reads with adapters, uncalled bases, mean Phred below 15, or no exact constant-primer or identifier match. High-quality paired reads were merged with COPE v1.2.5, and unique nucleotide sequences were defined as clonotypes. Clonotypes were aligned to IMGT TRBV, TRBD and TRBJ reference segments using MiTCR v1.1. The analysis included only V-J combinations with a frequency above 0.0001, which together covered 98% to 99.2% of the repertoires. A TCS score was defined as the ratio of F50 (clonal expansion) to E x V (chaos), with BLOSUM62-based TCRdist applied between CDR3 peptides within each V-J. Welch's t-statistics and random forest reduced around 510 V-J features to under 15, which were used in a naive Bayes classifier (R e1071). No statistical method was used to fix the sample size in advance, and group allocation was not hidden from the investigators. According to the paper, TCR Vbeta CDR3 sequencing was carried out on about 140 peripheral blood samples, which came from 40 to 45 ophthalmopathy, 75 to 80 hyperthyroidism and approximately 17 progressor patients.

This receptor was taken from a man between 18 and 29 years old with Graves disease. Donor details come from another sample of the same person, matched by shared clones. This sample comprised peripheral blood mononuclear cells (PBMCs), obtained at new diagnosis, from a patient treated with antithyroid drugs. The rearrangement combines TRBV13 with TRBJ2-7; the junction holds 8 bases that match TRBD2. DNA sequence: TGTGCCAGCAGCTTCGGGACTAGGGGGACCTACGAGCAGTACTTC. It translates to CASSFGTRGTYEQYF.